This T cell receptor (beta chain) is drawn from a study of T cells in Graves' hyperthyroidism and ophthalmopathy. RNA transcripts were the template for amplifying TCR beta CDR3 regions. Researchers ran a first-round RT-PCR on the TCR CDR3 using the HTBI primer set. TCRdb independently ran MiXCR on the multiplex PCR reads; one entry per CDR3 protein. The repertoire has around 700,000 distinct CDR3 sequences, approximately 19% of them found once; the top ten carry approximately 16%. The study's findings and limits: Progression to ophthalmopathy was predicted a median of approximately 6.4 months early. In the blood, most expanded thyroid clonotypes above 0.001 appeared as well.

Blood from later-ophthalmopathy patients was taken at first hyperthyroidism diagnosis. There are many counts of this clonotype. Its antigen is unidentified. The TCR comes from a woman in her fifties or sixties with Graves' hyperthyroidism that later progressed to Graves' ophthalmopathy. Sequenced sample: blood.

The CDR3 DNA follows: TGTGCCAGCAGCCAGATAGGGGGAAACACTGAAGCTTTCTTT. The encoded protein is CASSQIGGNTEAFF. This chain links TRBV3-1 with TRBJ1-1, with D possibly being TRBD1 (6 bases). The V and J ends lost 3 bases and 2 bases respectively, with 10 bases between them. CDR1 LGHDT and CDR2 YNNKEL come from the germline V gene (reference sequence). The CDR3 sequence is 14 residues long.